These 22 T cell receptor beta chains were all obtained from the same sample, sequenced in a study of T cell responses to AZD1222 COVID-19 vaccine. Only in-frame clones appear in the TCRdb table, and some are missing; sequencing was by immunoSEQ multiplex PCR. The sample lists 100,000 to 150,000 clones, around 90% occurring once. The material sequenced was peripheral blood, taken on day 0 of AZD1222 vaccination. These receptors originate from an adult in good health.

J is TRBJ2-1 and V is TRBV10-2; D remains ambiguous. Germline V gene sequence: CDR1 WSHSY, CDR2 SAAADI. Trimming cost V 1 base and J 2 bases, with 3 bases left between them. The CDR3 has 13 residues. The CDR3 is CASSEFPYNEQFF. Here the CDR3 DNA reads TGCGCCAGCAGTGAGTTCCCCTACAATGAGCAGTTCTTC.

DNA for the CDR3: TGTGCCAGCAGCGTCGCCCAGGGAGGGGGGCCAGATACGCAGTATTTT. Its translation is CASSVAQGGGPDTQYF. The J gene is TRBJ2-3, the V gene TRBV9, with D perhaps TRBD2 (7 bases). Trimming took off 2 bases at V and 4 bases at J, with 17 bases between the two ends. The CDR3 covers 16 residues. Per germline, CDR1 SGDLS and CDR2 YYNGEE.

The chain joins TRBV19 to TRBJ1-2, with no clear D. CDR1 is LNHDA, CDR2 SQIVND, per germline (reference sequence). V was trimmed by 7 bases and J by 3 bases, leaving 9 bases between them. The CDR3 spans 12 residues. This CDR3 is CASTRADYGYTF. The CDR3 region has the DNA TGTGCCAGTACTAGGGCAGACTATGGCTACACCTTC.

The chain recombines TRBV5-1 with TRBJ1-3; D not resolved. The V gene lost 0 bases and the J gene lost 2 bases, with 6 bases spanning the gap. Germline CDR1 SGHRS, CDR2 YFSETQ. The length of the CDR3 is 14 residues. The CDR3 region has the DNA TGCGCCAGCAGCTTGGGTGGGGCTGGAAACACCATATATTTT. It translates to CASSLGGAGNTIYF.

The chain recombines TRBV2 with TRBJ2-3, with D unresolved. V was cut by 4 bases and J by 4 bases, with 3 bases left in between. The CDR3 runs to 11 residues. Germline CDR1 SNHLY, CDR2 FYNNEI. The CDR3 loop reads CASSVADTQYF. The CDR3 DNA is TGTGCCAGCAGTGTTGCAGATACGCAGTATTTT.

The chain employs TRBV6-1 and TRBJ1-2; D is uncertain. Germline CDR1 and CDR2: MNHNS and SASEGT. The CDR3 length is 14 residues. The germline V and J ends were trimmed by 3 bases and 2 bases, with 10 bases remaining between them. The CDR3 nucleotides read TGTGCCAGCAGTGAGTCGGCAGGCAACTATGGCTACACCTTC. It codes for CASSESAGNYGYTF.

This chain links TRBV5-1 with TRBJ2-7, with D perhaps matching TRBD1 (5 bases). The V gene's germline CDR1 is SGHRS and CDR2 YFSETQ. V was trimmed by 0 bases and J by 5 bases, leaving 6 bases between them. The CDR3 loop spans 12 amino acids. The CDR3 DNA sequence: TGCGCCAGCAGCTTGGGACAGAACGAGCAGTACTTC. Translating gives CASSLGQNEQYF.

DNA for the CDR3: TGTGCCAGCAGCAAGGATTCACCCCTCCACTTT. This gives the protein CASSKDSPLHF. The chain uses TRBV7-2 and TRBJ1-6, with D unclear. Germline V CDR1 and CDR2: SGHTA, FQGNSA. The V end lost 5 bases, the J end lost 8 bases, and 4 bases lay between the germline ends. The CDR3 has 11 residues.

The chain uses TRBV19 and TRBJ1-5, with D unresolved. Germline values: CDR1 LNHDA, CDR2 SQIVND (reference sequence). The V end was cut by 1 base, the J end by 11 bases, with 15 bases between. The CDR3 has 14 amino acids. The CDR3 nucleotides read TGTGCCAGTAGTATAGGTGGGATCCCCTGGTCCCAGCATTTT. Protein: CASSIGGIPWSQHF.

The chain links TRBV12-3 or TRBV12-4 to TRBJ1-3; D unresolved. The V end lost 11 bases, the J end lost 1 base, and 12 bases lay between the germline ends. CDR3 length equals 13 residues. The CDR3 is CADIKSSGNTIYF. The CDR3 bases are TGTGCCGATATAAAATCTTCTGGAAACACCATATATTTT.

The V call is TRBV27, the J call TRBJ1-6; 8 bases agree with TRBD1. Germline lookup yields CDR1 MNHEY and CDR2 SMNVEV (reference sequence). This CDR3 comprises 14 residues. Trimming at V came to 5 bases and at J to 7 bases, leaving 4 bases not matched to a gene. CDR3 sequence: CASSQGAENSPLHF. The CDR3 DNA sequence: TGTGCCAGCAGTCAGGGGGCGGAAAATTCACCCCTCCACTTT.

The CDR3 sequence: CASSRRTSGRYHGELFF. In DNA form, the CDR3 reads TGTGCCAGCAGCCGACGGACTAGCGGGAGGTATCACGGGGAGCTGTTTTTT. V is TRBV6-2 or TRBV6-3 and J is TRBJ2-2, with TRBD2 identical over 14 bases. Germline trimming cut 6 bases from V and 7 bases from J; bases unmatched to any gene: 10. CDR1 is MNHEY and CDR2 is SVGEGT in the germline V gene. The CDR3 consists of 17 residues.

This clone occurred once. The chain links TRBV7-9 to TRBJ1-2, with D unresolved. The CDR3 consists of 13 residues. Trimming removed 5 bases at V and 7 bases at J, with 14 bases between. In germline, CDR1 is SEHNR, CDR2 FQNEAQ (reference sequence). CDR3 loop: CASSPPRGGGYTF. The CDR3 DNA reads TGTGCCAGCAGCCCCCCCCGAGGCGGTGGCTACACCTTC.

V gene TRBV9 combines with J gene TRBJ1-2, with 7 positions matching TRBD1. Trimming at V came to 0 bases and at J to 4 bases, leaving 6 bases not matched to a gene. The CDR3 runs 15 residues. Germline values: CDR1 SGDLS, CDR2 YYNGEE. The CDR3 DNA reads TGTGCCAGCAGCGTAGGGGCAGGGGGTTTCTATGGCTACACCTTC. It encodes CASSVGAGGFYGYTF.

CDR3 amino acids: CASSAGERNTEAFF. CDR3 sequence (DNA): TGTGCCAGCAGCGCAGGAGAGCGGAACACTGAAGCTTTCTTT. The chain joins TRBV9 to TRBJ1-1; no clear D. Germline V gene sequence: CDR1 SGDLS, CDR2 YYNGEE. V shed 3 bases and J shed 1 base, with 10 bases lying between them. The CDR3 contains 14 residues.

The rearrangement uses TRBV5-8 and TRBJ2-5; the D gene is possibly TRBD1 (5 bases). V gave up 2 bases and J gave up 5 bases, with 16 bases separating them. Germline V gene lookup returns CDR1 SGHTS and CDR2 YDEGEE. This CDR3 spans 15 amino acids. CDR3 region: CASSLEGARGETQYF. The CDR3 nucleotides are TGTGCCAGCAGCTTAGAAGGGGCGCGAGGCGAGACCCAGTACTTC.

This clone was found once. The chain couples TRBV4-1 to TRBJ1-6, with D possibly matching TRBD1 (5 bases). CDR3 length: 15 residues. V lost 8 bases to trimming and J lost 5 bases, with 16 bases between them. Germline CDR1 reads MGHRA; CDR2 reads YSYEKL. CDR3 protein: CASLPGIRDNSPLHF. The CDR3, as DNA: TGCGCCAGCCTTCCAGGGATTCGAGATAATTCACCCCTCCACTTT.

The rearrangement links TRBV18 to TRBJ1-1; tentatively, D is TRBD1 (5 bases). CDR1 and CDR2 (germline): KGHSH, LQKENI. This CDR3 has 12 residues. Trimming stripped 0 bases from V and 11 bases from J, with 10 bases between. The CDR3 spells CASSPPGRDAFF. For the CDR3, the DNA is TGTGCCAGCTCACCACCAGGGAGGGACGCTTTCTTT.

The CDR3 coding sequence is TGTGCCAGCAGCGTAGAGGTCTTTGACCCTAGTAGGGCTTTCTTT. Protein sequence: CASSVEVFDPSRAFF. The chain recombines TRBV9 with TRBJ1-1; no clear D. The CDR3 contains 15 residues. Trimming stripped 0 bases from V and 11 bases from J, with 20 bases between. Per the germline V gene, CDR1 is SGDLS and CDR2 is YYNGEE.

The chain recombines TRBV20-1 with TRBJ2-7; no definite D call. Germline V lookup: CDR1 DFQATT, CDR2 SNEGSKA (reference sequence). The CDR3 loop spans 10 amino acids. Trimming removed 6 bases from V and 3 bases from J, with 6 bases in between. The CDR3, as DNA: TGCAGTGCAATATACTACGAGCAGTACTTC. Translated, it gives CSAIYYEQYF.

The rearrangement uses TRBV5-1 and TRBJ2-3; tentatively, D is TRBD2 (6 bases). The V and J ends lost 4 bases and 2 bases respectively, with 14 bases between them. Germline values: CDR1 SGHRS, CDR2 YFSETQ. The CDR3 covers 15 residues. The CDR3 reads CASSPTSSHTDTQYF. CDR3 coding DNA: TGCGCCAGCAGCCCGACTAGTTCCCACACAGATACGCAGTATTTT.

The chain has TRBV19 and TRBJ1-5; TRBD1 is a possible D gene (6 bases). This CDR3 comprises 18 residues. Deletions cut 1 base from V and 1 base from J, with 17 bases between. Germline V lookup: CDR1 LNHDA, CDR2 SQIVND (reference sequence). CDR3 protein: CASSIAWGAGESNQPQHF. CDR3 in DNA: TGTGCCAGTAGTATAGCATGGGGGGCGGGTGAAAGCAATCAGCCCCAGCATTTT.